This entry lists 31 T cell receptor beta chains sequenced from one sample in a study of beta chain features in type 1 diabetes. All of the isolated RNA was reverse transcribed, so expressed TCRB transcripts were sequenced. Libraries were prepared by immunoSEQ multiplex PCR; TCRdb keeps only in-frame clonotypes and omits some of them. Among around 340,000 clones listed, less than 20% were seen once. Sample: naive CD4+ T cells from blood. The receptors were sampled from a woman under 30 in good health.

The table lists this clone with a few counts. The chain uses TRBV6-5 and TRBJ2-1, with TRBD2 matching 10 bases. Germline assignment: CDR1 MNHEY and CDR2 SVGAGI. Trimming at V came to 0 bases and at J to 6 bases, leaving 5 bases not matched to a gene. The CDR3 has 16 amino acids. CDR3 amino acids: CASSYSASGGTNEQFF. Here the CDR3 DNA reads TGTGCCAGCAGTTACTCGGCTAGCGGGGGTACCAATGAGCAGTTCTTC.

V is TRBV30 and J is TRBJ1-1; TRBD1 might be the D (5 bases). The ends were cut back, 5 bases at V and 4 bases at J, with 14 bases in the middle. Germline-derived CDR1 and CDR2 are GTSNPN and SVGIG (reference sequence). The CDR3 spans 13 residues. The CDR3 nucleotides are TGTGCCTGGTCGAAGGGTGGGGCCACTGAAGCTTTCTTT. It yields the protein CAWSKGGATEAFF. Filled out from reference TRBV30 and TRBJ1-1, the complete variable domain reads SQTIHQWPATLVQPVGSPLSLECTVEGTSNPNLYWYRQAAGRGLQLLFYSVGIGQISSEVPQNLSASRPQDRQFILSSKKLLLSDSGFYLCAWSKGGATEAFFGQGTRLTVV.

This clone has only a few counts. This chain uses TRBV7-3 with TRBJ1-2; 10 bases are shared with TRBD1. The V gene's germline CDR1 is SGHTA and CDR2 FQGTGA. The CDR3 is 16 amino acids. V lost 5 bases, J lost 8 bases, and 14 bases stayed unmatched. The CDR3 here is CASSQNPGTGAGGYTF. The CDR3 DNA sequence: TGTGCCAGCAGCCAAAATCCCGGGACAGGGGCAGGCGGCTACACCTTC. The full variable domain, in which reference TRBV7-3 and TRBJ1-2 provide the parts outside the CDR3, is GAGVSQTPSNKVTEKGKYVELRCDPISGHTALYWYRQSLGQGPEFLIYFQGTGAADDSGLPNDRFFAVRPEGSVSTLKIQRTERGDSAVYLCASSQNPGTGAGGYTFGSGTRLTVV.

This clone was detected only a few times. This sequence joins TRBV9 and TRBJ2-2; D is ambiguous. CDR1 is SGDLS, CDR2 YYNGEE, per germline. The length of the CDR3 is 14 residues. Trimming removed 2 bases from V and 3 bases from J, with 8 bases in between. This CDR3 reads CASSVSLDTGELFF. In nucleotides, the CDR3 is TGTGCCAGCAGCGTTTCCCTCGACACCGGGGAGCTGTTTTTT.

In DNA form, the CDR3 reads TGTGCCAGCAGCCGAGGGACAGGCGGCCCGTCCGAGCAGTACTTC. Protein: CASSRGTGGPSEQYF. V usage is TRBV6-5 and J usage is TRBJ2-7; 8 nucleotides agree with TRBD1. The CDR3 has 15 residues. V lost 6 bases and J lost 6; bases outside the gene matches: 13. The germline gives CDR1 MNHEY, CDR2 SVGAGI.

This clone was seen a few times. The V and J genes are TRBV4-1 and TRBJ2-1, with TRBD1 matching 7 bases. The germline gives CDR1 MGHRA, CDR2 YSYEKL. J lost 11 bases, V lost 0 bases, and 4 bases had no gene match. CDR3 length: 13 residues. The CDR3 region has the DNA TGCGCCAGCAGCCAAGATCAGGGGGTTAAGCAGTTCTTC. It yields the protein CASSQDQGVKQFF.

CDR3 sequence reads: CASKNAAGTSYEQYF. In DNA, the CDR3 is TGTGCCAGTAAAAACGCGGCAGGGACATCCTACGAGCAGTACTTC. The V gene is TRBV19, the J gene TRBJ2-7; weak D call: TRBD1 (6 bases). V was clipped by 7 bases and J by 1 base, with 17 bases between them. The CDR3 is 15 amino acids. Germline CDR1 LNHDA, CDR2 SQIVND (reference sequence).

For the CDR3, the DNA is TGTGCCTGGAGTGTACAGGGCCCCGGCTACACCTTC. As protein: CAWSVQGPGYTF. The J gene is TRBJ1-2, the V gene TRBV30, with D maybe TRBD1 (6 bases). Deletions cut 0 bases from V and 8 bases from J, with 10 bases between. CDR3 length: 12 residues. Per the germline V gene, CDR1 is GTSNPN and CDR2 is SVGIG (reference sequence).

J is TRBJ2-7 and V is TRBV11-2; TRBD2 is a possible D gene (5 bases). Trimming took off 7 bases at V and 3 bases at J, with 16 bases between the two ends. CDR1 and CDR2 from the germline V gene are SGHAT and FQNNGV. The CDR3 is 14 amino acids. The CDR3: CASTPVLGSYEQYF. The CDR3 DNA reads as TGTGCCAGCACTCCTGTTCTGGGGAGCTACGAGCAGTACTTC. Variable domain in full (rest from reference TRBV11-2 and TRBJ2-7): EAGVAQSPRYKIIEKRQSVAFWCNPISGHATLYWYQQILGQGPKLLIQFQNNGVVDDSQLPKDRFSAERLKGVDSTLKIQPAKLEDSAVYLCASTPVLGSYEQYFGPGTRLTVT.

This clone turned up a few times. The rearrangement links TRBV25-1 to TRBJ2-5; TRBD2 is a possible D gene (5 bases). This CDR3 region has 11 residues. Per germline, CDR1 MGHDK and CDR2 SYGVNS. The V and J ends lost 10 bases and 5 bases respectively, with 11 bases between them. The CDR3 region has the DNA TGTGCCACCGGGGTGGCGGAGACCCAGTACTTC. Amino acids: CATGVAETQYF.

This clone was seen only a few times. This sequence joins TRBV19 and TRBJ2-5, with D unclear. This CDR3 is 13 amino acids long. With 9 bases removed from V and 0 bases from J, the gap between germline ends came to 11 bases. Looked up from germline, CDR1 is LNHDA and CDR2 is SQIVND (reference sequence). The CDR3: CASSDTYQETQYF. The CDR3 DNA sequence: TGTGCCAGCTCCGACACGTACCAAGAGACCCAGTACTTC.

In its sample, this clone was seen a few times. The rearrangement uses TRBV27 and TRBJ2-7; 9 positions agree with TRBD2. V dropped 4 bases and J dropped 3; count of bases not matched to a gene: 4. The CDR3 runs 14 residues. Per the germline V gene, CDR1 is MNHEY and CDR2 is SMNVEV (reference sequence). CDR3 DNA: TGTGCCAGCAGTTCTCCGCGGGAGGGCTACGAGCAGTACTTC. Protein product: CASSSPREGYEQYF.

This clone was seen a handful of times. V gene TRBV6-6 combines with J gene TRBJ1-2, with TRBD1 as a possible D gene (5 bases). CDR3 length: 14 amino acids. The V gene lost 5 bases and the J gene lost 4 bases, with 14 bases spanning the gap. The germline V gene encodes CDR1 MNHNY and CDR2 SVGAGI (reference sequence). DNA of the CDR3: TGTGCCAGCAGTCTGTCACAGGAACCCTATGGCTACACCTTC. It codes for CASSLSQEPYGYTF.

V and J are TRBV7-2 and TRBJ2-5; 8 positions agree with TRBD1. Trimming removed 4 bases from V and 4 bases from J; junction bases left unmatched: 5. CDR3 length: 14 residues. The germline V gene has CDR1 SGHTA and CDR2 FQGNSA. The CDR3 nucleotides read TGTGCCAGCAGCTCGCAGGGGGCGGGAGAGACCCAGTACTTC. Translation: CASSSQGAGETQYF.

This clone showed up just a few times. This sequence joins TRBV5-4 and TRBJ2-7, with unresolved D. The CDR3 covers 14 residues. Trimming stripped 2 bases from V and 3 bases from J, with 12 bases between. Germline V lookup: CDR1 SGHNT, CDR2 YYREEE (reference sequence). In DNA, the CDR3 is TGTGCCAGCAGCTTACGGCGGAACGACTACGAGCAGTACTTC. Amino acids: CASSLRRNDYEQYF. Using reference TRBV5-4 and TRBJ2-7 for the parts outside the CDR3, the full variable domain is ETGVTQSPTHLIKTRGQQVTLRCSSQSGHNTVSWYQQALGQGPQFIFQYYREEENGRGNFPPRFSGLQFPNYSSELNVNALELDDSALYLCASSLRRNDYEQYFGPGTRLTVT.

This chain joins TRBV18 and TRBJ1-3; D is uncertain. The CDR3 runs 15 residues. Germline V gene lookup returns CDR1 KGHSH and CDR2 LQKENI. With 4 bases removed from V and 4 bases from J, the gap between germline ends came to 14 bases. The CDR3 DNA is TGTGCCAGCTCACTGGGCCCGGAAGTCGGAAACACCATATATTTT. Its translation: CASSLGPEVGNTIYF.

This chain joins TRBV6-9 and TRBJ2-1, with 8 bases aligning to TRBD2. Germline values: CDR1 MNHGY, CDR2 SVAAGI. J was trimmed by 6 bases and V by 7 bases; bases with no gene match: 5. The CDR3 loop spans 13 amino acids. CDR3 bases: TGTGCCAGCACCGGGACTAGGGCCAATGAGCAGTTCTTC. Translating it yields CASTGTRANEQFF.

DNA for the CDR3: TGCAGCGTTGGGTTACTAGTTACCTACAATGAGCAGTTCTTC. This encodes CSVGLLVTYNEQFF. The rearrangement uses TRBV29-1 and TRBJ2-1; tentative D call: TRBD2 (5 bases). This CDR3 is built from 14 residues. V dropped 4 bases and J dropped 2 bases, with 12 bases sitting between them. Germline V gene lookup returns CDR1 SQVTM and CDR2 ANQGSEA.

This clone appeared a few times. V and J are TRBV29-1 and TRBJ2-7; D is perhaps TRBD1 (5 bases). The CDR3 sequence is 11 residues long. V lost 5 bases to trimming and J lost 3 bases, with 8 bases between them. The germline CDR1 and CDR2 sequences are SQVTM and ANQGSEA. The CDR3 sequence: CSVRGSYEQYF. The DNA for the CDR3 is TGCAGCGTTAGGGGCAGCTACGAGCAGTACTTC.

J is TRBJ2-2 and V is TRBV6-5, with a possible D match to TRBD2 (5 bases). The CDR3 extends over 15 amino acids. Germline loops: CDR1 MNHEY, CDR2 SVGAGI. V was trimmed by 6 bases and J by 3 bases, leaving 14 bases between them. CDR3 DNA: TGTGCCAGCAGCAGGACTGGCGGCGACACCGGGGAGCTGTTTTTT. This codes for CASSRTGGDTGELFF.

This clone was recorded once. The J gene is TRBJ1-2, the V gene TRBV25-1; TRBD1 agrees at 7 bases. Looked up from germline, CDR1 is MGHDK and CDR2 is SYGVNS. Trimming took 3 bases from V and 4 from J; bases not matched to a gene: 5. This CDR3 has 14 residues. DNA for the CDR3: TGTGCCAGCAGTGACCTGGGGACAGCCTATGGCTACACCTTC. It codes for CASSDLGTAYGYTF.

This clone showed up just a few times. CDR3 protein: CASSLQSQETQYF. As DNA, the CDR3 is TGTGCCAGCAGTCTACAGAGCCAAGAGACCCAGTACTTC. The chain carries TRBV7-3 and TRBJ2-5; D call uncertain. Germline V lookup: CDR1 SGHTA, CDR2 FQGTGA. V gave up 6 bases and J gave up 1 base, with 9 bases separating them. The CDR3 covers 13 residues.

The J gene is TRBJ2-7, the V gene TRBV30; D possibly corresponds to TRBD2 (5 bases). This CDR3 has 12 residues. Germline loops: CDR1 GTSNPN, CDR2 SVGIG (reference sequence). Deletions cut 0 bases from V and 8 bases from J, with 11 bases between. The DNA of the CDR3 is TGTGCCTGGAGTGTAACCGGACTCAAGCAGTACTTC. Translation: CAWSVTGLKQYF.

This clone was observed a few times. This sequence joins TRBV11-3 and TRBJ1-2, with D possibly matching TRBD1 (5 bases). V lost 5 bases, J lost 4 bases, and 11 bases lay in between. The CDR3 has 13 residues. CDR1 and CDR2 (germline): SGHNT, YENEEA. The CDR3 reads CASSPRDFYGYTF. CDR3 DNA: TGTGCCAGCAGCCCCAGGGACTTCTATGGCTACACCTTC.

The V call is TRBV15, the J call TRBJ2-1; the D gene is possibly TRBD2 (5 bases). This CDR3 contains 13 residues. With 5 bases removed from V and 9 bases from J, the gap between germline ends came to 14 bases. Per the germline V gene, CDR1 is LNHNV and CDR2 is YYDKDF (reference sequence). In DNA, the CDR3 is TGTGCCACCAGCGTTTTACTAGTGCGTGAGCAGTTCTTC. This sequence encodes CATSVLLVREQFF.

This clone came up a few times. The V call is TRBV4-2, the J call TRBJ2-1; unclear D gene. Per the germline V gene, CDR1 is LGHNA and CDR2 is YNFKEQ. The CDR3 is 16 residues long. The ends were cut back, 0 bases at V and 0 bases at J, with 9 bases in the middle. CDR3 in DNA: TGTGCCAGCAGCCAAGATCATATTAGCTCCTACAATGAGCAGTTCTTC. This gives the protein CASSQDHISSYNEQFF.

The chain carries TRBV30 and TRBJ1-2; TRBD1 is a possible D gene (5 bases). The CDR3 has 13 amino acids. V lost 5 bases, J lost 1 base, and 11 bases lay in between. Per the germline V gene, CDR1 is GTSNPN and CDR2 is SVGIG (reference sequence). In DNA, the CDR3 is TGTGCCTGGGCTCGTGACAGTAACTATGGCTACACCTTC. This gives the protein CAWARDSNYGYTF.

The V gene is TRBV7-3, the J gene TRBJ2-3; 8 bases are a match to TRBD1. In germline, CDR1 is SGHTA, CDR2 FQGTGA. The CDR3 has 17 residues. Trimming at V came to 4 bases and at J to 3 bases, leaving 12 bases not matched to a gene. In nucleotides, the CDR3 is TGTGCCAGCAGCTCCGCCGGGGCAGGGGGCAGTACAGATACGCAGTATTTT. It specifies CASSSAGAGGSTDTQYF.

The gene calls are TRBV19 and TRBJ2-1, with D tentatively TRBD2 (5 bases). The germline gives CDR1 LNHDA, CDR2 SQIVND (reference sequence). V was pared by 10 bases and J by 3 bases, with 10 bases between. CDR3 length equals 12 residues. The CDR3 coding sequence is TGTGCCACAGGACTGGTCTACAATGAGCAGTTCTTC. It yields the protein CATGLVYNEQFF.

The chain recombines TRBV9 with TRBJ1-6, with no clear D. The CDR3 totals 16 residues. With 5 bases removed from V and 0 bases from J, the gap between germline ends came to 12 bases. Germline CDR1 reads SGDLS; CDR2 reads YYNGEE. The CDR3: CASSPGPSSYNSPLHF. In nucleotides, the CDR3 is TGTGCCAGCAGTCCGGGTCCGAGCTCCTATAATTCACCCCTCCACTTT.

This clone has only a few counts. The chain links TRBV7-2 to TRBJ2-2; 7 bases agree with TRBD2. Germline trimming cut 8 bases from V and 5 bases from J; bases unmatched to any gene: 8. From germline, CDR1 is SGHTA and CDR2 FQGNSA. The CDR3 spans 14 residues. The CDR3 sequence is CASQRSGATGELFF. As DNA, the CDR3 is TGTGCCAGCCAGCGGAGCGGGGCGACCGGGGAGCTGTTTTTT.